These 23 T cell receptor beta chains share one sample of origin, sequenced in a study of blood T cell repertoires in COVID-19 (dated by TCRdb to 2018 to 2021). Libraries came from the immunoSEQ multiplex PCR assay. Not all clones reach the TCRdb copy of this immuneACCESS table, which keeps in-frame sequences only. Checked studies attribute under half of the gap to unresolved V genes and leave the rest unexplained. A total of 60,000 to 70,000 clones appear in this sample, 85% to 90% of them only once. The top ten clonotypes cover over 2.5% of the sample. Input material: peripheral blood. The receptors shown here come from a man aged 80 or over with acute or convalescent COVID-19.

The chain joins TRBV27 to TRBJ2-1, with 14 bases aligning to TRBD2. V was clipped by 6 bases and J by 3 bases; unmatched bases: 7. The CDR3 spans 17 residues. Looked up from germline, CDR1 is MNHEY and CDR2 is SMNVEV (reference sequence). The CDR3 loop reads CASRRTSGRMDYNEQFF. CDR3 nucleotide sequence: TGTGCCAGCAGGCGGACTAGCGGGAGGATGGACTACAATGAGCAGTTCTTC.

This rearrangement joins TRBV11-2 to TRBJ2-2; 7 nucleotides match TRBD1. In germline, CDR1 is SGHAT, CDR2 FQNNGV. The V segment lost 3 bases and the J segment 6 bases; nucleotides outside the gene matches: 7. The length of the CDR3 is 15 residues. DNA of the CDR3: TGTGCCAGCAGCTTCCGAGGGGGCCGGGCCGGGGAGCTGTTTTTT. It specifies CASSFRGGRAGELFF.

The chain carries TRBV5-1 and TRBJ2-3; D uncertain. Trimming cost V 1 base and J 2 bases, with 14 bases left between them. Germline CDR1 and CDR2: SGHRS and YFSETQ. The CDR3 has 16 amino acids. Here the CDR3 DNA reads TGCGCCAGCAGCTTGCGACAAGATTGGTCCACAGATACGCAGTATTTT. Amino acid sequence: CASSLRQDWSTDTQYF.

This sequence joins TRBV6-5 and TRBJ2-1, with 12 bases identical to TRBD2. Trimming at V came to 0 bases and at J to 8 bases, leaving 5 bases not matched to a gene. CDR3 length: 16 residues. Germline V CDR1 and CDR2: MNHEY, SVGAGI. DNA for the CDR3: TGTGCCAGCAGTTACTCCCCGACTAGCGGGAGTCATGAGCAGTTCTTC. Translation: CASSYSPTSGSHEQFF.

The chain carries TRBV18 and TRBJ1-2; unclear D gene. The germline gives CDR1 KGHSH, CDR2 LQKENI. The length of the CDR3 is 13 residues. Trimming pared 2 bases from V and 3 bases from J, leaving 7 bases between. The DNA of the CDR3 is TGTGCCAGCTCACCAAATACAGACTATGGCTACACCTTC. Translated: CASSPNTDYGYTF.

V and J are TRBV5-1 and TRBJ1-2, with no clear D. The V end was cut by 4 bases, the J end by 0 bases, with 7 bases between. The CDR3 extends over 13 amino acids. Germline V lookup: CDR1 SGHRS, CDR2 YFSETQ. The CDR3: CASSPTANYGYTF. Written as DNA, the CDR3 is TGCGCCAGCAGCCCAACAGCTAACTATGGCTACACCTTC.

This rearrangement joins TRBV7-8 to TRBJ2-1, with 8 bases that match TRBD2. Trimming at V came to 0 bases and at J to 2 bases, leaving 18 bases not matched to a gene. This CDR3 is 21 amino acids long. Germline CDR1 SGHVS, CDR2 FQNEAQ. The CDR3 sequence is CASSLARVFLAGVGPYNEQFF. In DNA form, the CDR3 reads TGTGCCAGCAGCTTAGCTAGAGTGTTTCTAGCGGGCGTAGGGCCCTACAATGAGCAGTTCTTC.

The table lists this clone with a few counts. This chain joins TRBV20-1 and TRBJ2-1; 7 nucleotides align to TRBD2. Germline lookup yields CDR1 DFQATT and CDR2 SNEGSKA (reference sequence). V lost 3 bases to trimming and J lost 7 bases; unmatched junction nucleotides: 6. The CDR3 contains 13 residues. The CDR3 loop reads CSASLAGVNEQFF. CDR3 nucleotides: TGCAGTGCTAGTCTGGCGGGAGTTAATGAGCAGTTCTTC.

The chain links TRBV19 to TRBJ1-2, with D hard to call. In germline, CDR1 is LNHDA, CDR2 SQIVND (reference sequence). The CDR3 spans 14 residues. Trimming took 5 bases from V and 4 from J, leaving 14 bases between them. The CDR3 region is CASSREGSSYGYTF. The CDR3 DNA reads TGTGCCAGTAGTCGGGAAGGGTCCAGCTATGGCTACACCTTC.

This chain links TRBV15 with TRBJ1-4, with a weak D call TRBD1 (6 bases). There are 16 residues in the CDR3. The V gene's germline CDR1 is LNHNV and CDR2 YYDKDF (reference sequence). V was clipped by 3 bases and J by 14 bases, with 25 bases between them. CDR3: CATSSGITGLATRLFF. For the CDR3, the DNA is TGTGCCACCAGCAGCGGTATCACAGGGTTGGCTACGAGGCTGTTTTTT.

This sequence joins TRBV24-1 and TRBJ2-3; D is possibly TRBD1 (6 bases). The CDR3 spans 17 residues. Trimming stripped 2 bases from V and 1 base from J, with 15 bases between. Germline CDR1 reads KGHDR; CDR2 reads SFDVKD. CDR3 DNA: TGTGCCACCAGTGATTACTACGGGACATCGGGCACAGATACGCAGTATTTT. Translation: CATSDYYGTSGTDTQYF.

The gene calls are TRBV4-3 and TRBJ2-7; 7 bases align to TRBD1. Trimming took 0 bases from V and 4 from J; bases not matched to a gene: 9. Germline loops: CDR1 LGHNA, CDR2 YSLEER. The CDR3 is 16 residues long. The CDR3 sequence: CASSQEWEQGTYEQYF. In DNA form, the CDR3 reads TGCGCCAGCAGCCAAGAATGGGAACAGGGGACGTACGAGCAGTACTTC.

The genes are TRBV6-4 and TRBJ2-7; D gene unclear. In germline, CDR1 is MRHNA, CDR2 SNTAGT. The CDR3 sequence is 12 residues long. Trimming pared 2 bases from V and 2 bases from J, leaving 4 bases between. CDR3 nucleotide sequence: TGTGCCAGCAGTGACCAGGCCTACGAGCAGTACTTC. This codes for CASSDQAYEQYF.

This sequence joins TRBV5-6 and TRBJ1-2; no clear D. Germline loops: CDR1 SGHDT, CDR2 YYEEEE. The length of the CDR3 is 14 residues. V gave up 7 bases and J gave up 0 bases, with 13 bases separating them. The CDR3 sequence: CASETQTTNYGYTF. In DNA, the CDR3 is TGTGCCAGCGAGACACAGACAACTAACTATGGCTACACCTTC.

This chain joins TRBV4-1 and TRBJ2-3, with TRBD2 matching over 13 bases. From germline, CDR1 is MGHRA and CDR2 YSYEKL. The CDR3 totals 22 residues. V trimming: 0 bases; J trimming: 0 bases; junction bases outside the gene matches: 15. The CDR3 loop reads CASSQDVVRTSGSRSSTDTQYF. As DNA, the CDR3 is TGCGCCAGCAGCCAAGATGTAGTCCGGACTAGCGGGAGCCGTTCTAGCACAGATACGCAGTATTTT.

This clone was seen only a few times. The chain couples TRBV6-2 or TRBV6-3 to TRBJ1-1; D possibly corresponds to TRBD1 (6 bases). This CDR3 region has 14 residues. The ends were cut back, 6 bases at V and 0 bases at J, with 11 bases in the middle. Germline lookup yields CDR1 MNHEY and CDR2 SVGEGT. The CDR3 is CASSRGGLNTEAFF. The CDR3, as DNA: TGTGCCAGCAGCCGGGGGGGCTTGAACACTGAAGCTTTCTTT.

This clone was counted a few times. CDR3 sequence reads: CASSPRQSYNSPLHF. DNA of the CDR3: TGCGCCAGCAGCCCCCGACAGTCCTATAATTCACCCCTCCACTTT. The rearrangement joins TRBV4-3 to TRBJ1-6, with a possible D match to TRBD1 (5 bases). Germline V gives CDR1 LGHNA, CDR2 YSLEER. The CDR3 covers 15 residues. V was clipped by 4 bases and J by 1 base, with 8 bases between them.

The CDR3 sequence: CASSLDLQGSNTGELFF. CDR3 DNA sequence: TGCGCCAGCAGCTTGGACCTACAGGGCTCCAACACCGGGGAGCTGTTTTTT. The chain links TRBV5-1 to TRBJ2-2; maybe TRBD1 (6 bases). CDR3 length: 17 amino acids. The germline V and J ends were trimmed by 0 bases and 2 bases, with 14 bases remaining between them. Looked up from germline, CDR1 is SGHRS and CDR2 is YFSETQ.

This clone showed up just once. The CDR3 is CASSYGAGAFTETQYF. The CDR3 nucleotides read TGTGCCAGCAGTTACGGGGCAGGGGCTTTTACGGAGACCCAGTACTTC. The rearrangement joins TRBV6-6 to TRBJ2-5, with TRBD1 as a possible D gene (6 bases). In germline, CDR1 is MNHNY, CDR2 SVGAGI (reference sequence). The CDR3 is 16 amino acids. V was cut by 2 bases and J by 5 bases, with 18 bases left in between.

This chain connects TRBV9 to TRBJ2-1, with D perhaps TRBD2 (5 bases). This CDR3 comprises 16 residues. CDR1 and CDR2 from the germline V gene are SGDLS and YYNGEE. The V end lost 0 bases, the J end lost 0 bases, and 10 bases lay between the germline ends. CDR3 nucleotides: TGTGCCAGCAGCGTAGTTGGACGGGGCTCCTACAATGAGCAGTTCTTC. It codes for CASSVVGRGSYNEQFF.

This chain joins TRBV9 and TRBJ1-2; perhaps TRBD1 as D (5 bases). Germline V CDR1 and CDR2: SGDLS, YYNGEE. With 3 bases removed from V and 8 bases from J, the gap between germline ends came to 14 bases. There are 13 residues in the CDR3. The CDR3: CASSGQLMGGYTF. The CDR3 bases are TGTGCCAGCAGCGGACAGTTAATGGGAGGCTACACCTTC.

The J gene is TRBJ1-1, the V gene TRBV6-5; 8 bases match TRBD1. Germline-derived CDR1 and CDR2 are MNHEY and SVGAGI. The CDR3 has 12 residues. V was pared by 6 bases and J by 12 bases, with 9 bases of the junction left unmatched. The CDR3 region is CASRPDRGRSFF. CDR3 DNA sequence: TGTGCCAGCAGGCCCGACAGGGGACGGTCTTTCTTT.

The V and J genes are TRBV2 and TRBJ1-1; D is ambiguous. The CDR3 length is 11 residues. Germline assignment: CDR1 SNHLY and CDR2 FYNNEI. Trimming took 6 bases from V and 8 from J, leaving 10 bases between them. The CDR3 DNA reads as TGTGCCAGCAGAGCTGCTATAGAAGCTTTCTTT. Amino acid sequence: CASRAAIEAFF.